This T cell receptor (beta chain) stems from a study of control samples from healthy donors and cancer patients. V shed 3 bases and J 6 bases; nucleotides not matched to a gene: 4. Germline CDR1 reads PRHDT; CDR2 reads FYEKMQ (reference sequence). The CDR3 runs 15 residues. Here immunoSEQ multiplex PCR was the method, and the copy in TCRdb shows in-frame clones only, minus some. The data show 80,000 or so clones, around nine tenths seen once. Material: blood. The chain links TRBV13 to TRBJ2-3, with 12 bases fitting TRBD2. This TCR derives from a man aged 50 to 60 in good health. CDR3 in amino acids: CASSFASGGVDTQYF. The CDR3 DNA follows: TGTGCCAGCAGCTTCGCTAGCGGGGGGGTGGATACGCAGTATTTT.